A selection of T cell receptor beta chains follows, all from one sample in a study of cytomegalovirus exposure and HLA in healthy donors. The assay was immunoSEQ multiplex PCR, and TCRdb's table has in-frame clones only and misses some. Of 100,000 to 150,000 clones listed, roughly 70% are singletons. The specimen was PBMCs. These receptors all stem from a young man in good health and CMV-seronegative. The CDR3 runs from the conserved cysteine through the conserved F or W. D genes are given only for firm matches. Part of the rows lack a size; the others show once, few, many or a class for expanded clones.

v_gene: TRBV7-8
d_gene: -
j_gene: TRBJ1-4
abundance: few
CDR3nt: TGTGCCAGCAGCTTATTAGGTTACGCCCCTCTCGTGCGAGCCGGGGAAATGGAAAAACTGTTTTTT
CDR3aa: CASSLLGYAPLVRAGEMEKLFF

v_gene: TRBV28
d_gene: -
j_gene: TRBJ2-5
abundance: -
CDR3nt: TGTGCCAGCAGTTTCCGACAGGCACAAGAGACCCAGTACTTC
CDR3aa: CASSFRQAQETQYF

v_gene: TRBV6-5
d_gene: TRBD1
j_gene: TRBJ1-1
abundance: few
CDR3nt: TGTGCCAGCAGTTCCCTGGCAGGGGGGAGTGAAGCTTTCTTT
CDR3aa: CASSSLAGGSEAFF

v_gene: TRBV4-2
d_gene: -
j_gene: TRBJ2-5
abundance: -
CDR3nt: TGTGCCAGCAGCGGCAGGGGTGGGGTAATGGAGACCCAGTACTTC
CDR3aa: CASSGRGGVMETQYF

v_gene: TRBV4-2
d_gene: -
j_gene: TRBJ2-5
abundance: -
CDR3nt: TGTGCCAGCAGCCAAGATTCAAGGGGAGAGACCCAGTACTTC
CDR3aa: CASSQDSRGETQYF

v_gene: TRBV6-5
d_gene: TRBD1
j_gene: TRBJ1-1
abundance: few
CDR3nt: TGTGCCAGCAGTTACGGTCACAGGGGCCCTGAAGCTTTCTTT
CDR3aa: CASSYGHRGPEAFF

v_gene: TRBV9
d_gene: TRBD1
j_gene: TRBJ2-7
abundance: few
CDR3nt: TGTGCCAGCAGCGTAGCGGGGGGGGACAGGGGTCCCTACGAGCAGTACTTC
CDR3aa: CASSVAGGDRGPYEQYF

v_gene: TRBV29-1
d_gene: -
j_gene: TRBJ2-1
abundance: -
CDR3nt: TGCAGCGTTGACGGGTACAATGAGCAGTTCTTC
CDR3aa: CSVDGYNEQFF

v_gene: TRBV4-2
d_gene: TRBD1
j_gene: TRBJ2-7
abundance: -
CDR3nt: TGTGCCAGCAGCCAAGACTGGGACAGCATCTACGAGCAGTACTTC
CDR3aa: CASSQDWDSIYEQYF

v_gene: TRBV18
d_gene: TRBD1
j_gene: TRBJ2-7
abundance: -
CDR3nt: TGTGCCAGCTCACCGCGACAGGGGGCGTTCTCCTACGAGCAGTACTTC
CDR3aa: CASSPRQGAFSYEQYF

v_gene: TRBV4-1
d_gene: TRBD2
j_gene: TRBJ2-1
abundance: -
CDR3nt: TGCGCCAGCAGCCAAGCGGGACTAGCGGGGGGGTCCTACAATGAGCAGTTCTTC
CDR3aa: CASSQAGLAGGSYNEQFF

v_gene: TRBV11-2
d_gene: TRBD1
j_gene: TRBJ2-7
abundance: -
CDR3nt: TGTGCCAGCAGCCCGCTCCCGACAGGGATGTCGTACGAGCAGTACTTC
CDR3aa: CASSPLPTGMSYEQYF

v_gene: TRBV2
d_gene: TRBD1
j_gene: TRBJ1-3
abundance: -
CDR3nt: TGTGCCAGCCGGAGGGACAGGGCCTTCTCTGGAAACACCATATATTTT
CDR3aa: CASRRDRAFSGNTIYF

v_gene: TRBV5-4
d_gene: TRBD2
j_gene: TRBJ2-1
abundance: -
CDR3nt: TGTGCCAGCAGCCGTACTAGCGCTAGTTACAATGAGCAGTTCTTC
CDR3aa: CASSRTSASYNEQFF

v_gene: TRBV6-5
d_gene: -
j_gene: TRBJ1-2
abundance: -
CDR3nt: TGTGCCAGCAGCCCGGACAGCGCTAACTATGGCTACACCTTC
CDR3aa: CASSPDSANYGYTF

v_gene: TRBV23-1
d_gene: -
j_gene: TRBJ2-5
abundance: -
CDR3nt: TGCGCCAGCAGTCACGGGGGATACCAAGAGACCCAGTACTTC
CDR3aa: CASSHGGYQETQYF

v_gene: TRBV19
d_gene: TRBD2
j_gene: TRBJ2-1
abundance: -
CDR3nt: TGTGCCAGTAGGGGGGGGGACTGGCTCTCCTACAATGAGCAGTTCTTC
CDR3aa: CASRGGDWLSYNEQFF

v_gene: TRBV10-2
d_gene: -
j_gene: TRBJ1-2
abundance: -
CDR3nt: TGCGCCAGCAGTGCCCTACAGGGCTATGGCTACACCTTC
CDR3aa: CASSALQGYGYTF

v_gene: TRBV2
d_gene: TRBD1
j_gene: TRBJ2-7
abundance: -
CDR3nt: TGTGCCAGCAGCCCGGCCTGGACAGGGGTAACCTACGAGCAGTACTTC
CDR3aa: CASSPAWTGVTYEQYF

v_gene: TRBV2
d_gene: -
j_gene: TRBJ1-1
abundance: -
CDR3nt: TGTGCCAGCAGTGTTGAGGGGGATAACACTGAAGCTTTCTTT
CDR3aa: CASSVEGDNTEAFF

v_gene: TRBV27
d_gene: -
j_gene: TRBJ2-7
abundance: -
CDR3nt: TGTGCCAGCAGGGGCGATAGCTCCTACGAGCAGTACTTC
CDR3aa: CASRGDSSYEQYF

v_gene: TRBV28
d_gene: -
j_gene: TRBJ2-3
abundance: -
CDR3nt: TGTGCCAGCAGTTTCCTCTCCGGGACAGATACGCAGTATTTT
CDR3aa: CASSFLSGTDTQYF